Below, 13 T cell receptor beta chains from the same sample are listed, as sequenced in a study of T cell changes during pregnancy in multiple sclerosis. The repertoire was sequenced with immunoSEQ multiplex PCR; TCRdb's copy has only in-frame clones and lacks some. The sample gives about 80,000 clones, 92% of which show up once; 2.6% is in the top ten. The input for sequencing was peripheral blood, taken before pregnancy. These TCRs come from a female donor with multiple sclerosis, enrolled in a pregnancy study.

The chain has TRBV7-2 and TRBJ2-1; 12 nucleotides match TRBD2. The CDR3 runs to 15 residues. The V segment lost 1 base and the J segment 12 bases; nucleotides outside the gene matches: 7. Germline loops: CDR1 SGHTA, CDR2 FQGNSA. The CDR3 DNA reads as TGTGCCAGCAGCTTAGAGCTAGCGGGAGGGAGGGGGCAGTTCTTC. It codes for CASSLELAGGRGQFF.

This chain connects TRBV28 to TRBJ2-1; maybe TRBD2 (5 bases). This CDR3 is built from 14 residues. The germline V gene encodes CDR1 MDHEN and CDR2 SYDVKM. Trimming pared 6 bases from V and 8 bases from J, leaving 17 bases between. CDR3 DNA sequence: TGTGCCAGCAGACTACCTACTAGTTACCATGAGCAGTTCTTC. As protein: CASRLPTSYHEQFF. Variable domain in full (rest from reference TRBV28 and TRBJ2-1): DVKVTQSSRYLVKRTGEKVFLECVQDMDHENMFWYRQDPGLGLRLIYFSYDVKMKEKGDIPEGYSVSREKKERFSLILESASTNQTSMYLCASRLPTSYHEQFFGPGTRLTVL.

This clone was seen once. Other DNA sequences from this sample encode an identical CDR3 as well. The chain recombines TRBV7-9 with TRBJ2-1; D possibly corresponds to TRBD2 (5 bases). V dropped 3 bases and J dropped 4 bases, with 7 bases sitting between them. The V gene's germline CDR1 is SEHNR and CDR2 FQNEAQ (reference sequence). This CDR3 has 13 residues. The CDR3 loop reads CASSLGSYNEQFF. CDR3 coding DNA: TGTGCCAGCAGCTTGGGGAGTTACAATGAGCAGTTCTTC.

V and J are TRBV11-2 and TRBJ2-5; TRBD2 agrees at 8 bases. J gave up 2 bases and V 6 bases, and 8 bases lay outside the gene matches. The CDR3 totals 15 residues. CDR1 and CDR2 from the germline V gene are SGHAT and FQNNGV. The CDR3 reads CASSPGTRGQETQYF. As DNA, the CDR3 is TGTGCCAGCAGTCCGGGGACTAGAGGTCAAGAGACCCAGTACTTC.

This sequence joins TRBV5-1 and TRBJ2-1, with 14 bases identical to TRBD2. CDR1 and CDR2 from the germline V gene are SGHRS and YFSETQ. The CDR3 sequence is 16 residues long. Trimming removed 0 bases from V and 6 bases from J; junction bases left unmatched: 2. DNA for the CDR3: TGCGCCAGCAGCTTGGGACTAGCGGGAGGGATCAATGAGCAGTTCTTC. Residues: CASSLGLAGGINEQFF. The variable domain in full, with the rest retrieved from reference TRBV5-1 and TRBJ2-1, is KAGVTQTPRYLIKTRGQQVTLSCSPISGHRSVSWYQQTPGQGLQFLFEYFSETQRNKGNFPGRFSGRQFSNSRSEMNVSTLELGDSALYLCASSLGLAGGINEQFFGPGTRLTVL.

The chain uses TRBV19 and TRBJ1-5; D unclear. V shed 5 bases and J shed 2 bases, with 10 bases lying between them. This CDR3 region has 14 residues. Germline V lookup: CDR1 LNHDA, CDR2 SQIVND (reference sequence). CDR3 coding DNA: TGTGCCAGTAGTTACAGCGGGGGCAATCAGCCCCAGCATTTT. Amino acid sequence: CASSYSGGNQPQHF.

V gene TRBV6-5 combines with J gene TRBJ1-1; TRBD1 matches 10 bases. From germline, CDR1 is MNHEY and CDR2 SVGAGI. J gave up 10 bases and V 2 bases, and 4 bases lay outside the gene matches. This CDR3 contains 13 residues. CDR3 in DNA: TGTGCCAGCAGTTACGCGACAGGGGGCGTAGCTTTCTTT. Protein: CASSYATGGVAFF.

CDR3 loop: CASSLETGRPEAFF. DNA for the CDR3: TGTGCCAGCAGCTTGGAGACAGGGCGGCCTGAAGCTTTCTTT. The chain recombines TRBV5-6 with TRBJ1-1; 7 nucleotides agree with TRBD1. Germline V gives CDR1 SGHDT, CDR2 YYEEEE. V lost 0 bases, J lost 6 bases, and 5 bases stayed unmatched. The CDR3 is made up of 14 amino acids.

V usage is TRBV28 and J usage is TRBJ2-7; 8 nucleotides align to TRBD1. The J segment lost 2 bases and the V segment lost 6 bases, leaving 6 bases of the junction unmatched. Germline CDR1 reads MDHEN; CDR2 reads SYDVKM. The CDR3 covers 14 residues. DNA of the CDR3: TGTGCCAGCAGAGCGACAGGGGCAGCCTACGAGCAGTACTTC. Its translation is CASRATGAAYEQYF.

This sequence joins TRBV2 and TRBJ2-6; no clear D. V was clipped by 7 bases and J by 3 bases, with 4 bases between them. Germline V gene lookup returns CDR1 SNHLY and CDR2 FYNNEI. The CDR3 is made up of 12 amino acids. The CDR3 region has the DNA TGTGCCAGCAACGGTGGGGCCAACGTCCTGACTTTC. It is translated as CASNGGANVLTF.

This clone was observed a single time. V gene TRBV7-2 combines with J gene TRBJ2-7; 7 bases map to TRBD1. The CDR3 length is 14 residues. Trimming at V came to 1 base and at J to 6 bases, leaving 6 bases not matched to a gene. The germline CDR1 and CDR2 sequences are SGHTA and FQGNSA. The CDR3 sequence is CASSLVGTGVEQYF. DNA for the CDR3: TGTGCCAGCAGCTTAGTAGGAACAGGGGTCGAGCAGTACTTC.

The CDR3 region is CASRRDSNTGELFF. The DNA of the CDR3 is TGCGCCAGCAGGAGAGACTCTAACACCGGGGAGCTGTTTTTT. This sequence joins TRBV5-1 and TRBJ2-2; D uncertain. Trimming removed 5 bases at V and 2 bases at J, with 10 bases between. The CDR3 length is 14 residues. The germline V gene encodes CDR1 SGHRS and CDR2 YFSETQ. Combining the CDR3 with reference TRBV5-1 and TRBJ2-2 gives the whole variable domain KAGVTQTPRYLIKTRGQQVTLSCSPISGHRSVSWYQQTPGQGLQFLFEYFSETQRNKGNFPGRFSGRQFSNSRSEMNVSTLELGDSALYLCASRRDSNTGELFFGEGSRLTVL.

The J gene is TRBJ2-2, the V gene TRBV28, with D possibly being TRBD1 (6 bases). Per the germline V gene, CDR1 is MDHEN and CDR2 is SYDVKM. Trimming took 7 bases from V and 0 from J, leaving 12 bases between them. This CDR3 is built from 15 residues. In nucleotides, the CDR3 is TGTGCCAGCACCCGCCAGGGGTCGAACACCGGGGAGCTGTTTTTT. Its translation is CASTRQGSNTGELFF.